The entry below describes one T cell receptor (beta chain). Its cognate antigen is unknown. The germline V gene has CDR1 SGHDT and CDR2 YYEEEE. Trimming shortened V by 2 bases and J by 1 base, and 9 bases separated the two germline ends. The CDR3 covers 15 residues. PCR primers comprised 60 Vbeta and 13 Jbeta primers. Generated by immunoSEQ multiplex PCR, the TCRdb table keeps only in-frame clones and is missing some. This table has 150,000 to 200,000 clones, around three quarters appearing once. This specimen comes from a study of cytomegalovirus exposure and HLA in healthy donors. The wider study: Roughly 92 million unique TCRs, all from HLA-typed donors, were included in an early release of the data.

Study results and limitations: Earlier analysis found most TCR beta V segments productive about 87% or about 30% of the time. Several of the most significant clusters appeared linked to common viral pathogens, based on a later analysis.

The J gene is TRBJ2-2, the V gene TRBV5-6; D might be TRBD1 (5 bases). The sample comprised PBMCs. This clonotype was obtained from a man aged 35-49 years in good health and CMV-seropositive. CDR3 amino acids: CASSFSQGNTGELFF. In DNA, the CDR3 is TGTGCCAGCAGCTTCTCGCAGGGGAACACCGGGGAGCTGTTTTTT.